One TCR beta chain is described in this entry. Its antigen is unidentified. This entry comes from a study of Ad26.COV2.S vaccination and SARS-CoV-2 variants. Study-level information: In the study, Ad26.COV2.S was injected intramuscularly once, or twice 56 days apart. Study-wide results and limits: Responses of T cells in total may have been underestimated by the TCR breadth and depth analyses.

This CDR3 comprises 18 residues. Trimming took 5 bases from V and 0 from J; bases not matched to a gene: 13. Germline V gene lookup returns CDR1 SEHNR and CDR2 FQNEAQ (reference sequence). Sequenced by immunoSEQ multiplex PCR; TCRdb stores in-frame clones only, minus some. The table includes 350,000 to 400,000 clones, approximately 90% detected once. Treatment given: around 19 received Ad26.COV2.S at low or high dose, single or two shots; about 5 received placebo; per-sample allocation not given. After the first vaccine or placebo injection, samples were drawn on day 63. Cohort 1b enrolled adults aged 18-55 years in Boston.

Source: peripheral blood, taken in a trial of Ad26.COV2.S vaccine versus placebo. This TCR came from a person between 18 and 59 years old who received the Ad26.COV2.S COVID-19 vaccine or a placebo. The V gene is TRBV7-9, the J gene TRBJ1-5; 7 nucleotides match TRBD1. For the CDR3, the DNA is TGTGCCAGCAGCCCTAGTGTAGGGGGCGTCCCTAGCAATCAGCCCCAGCATTTT. Translation gives CASSPSVGGVPSNQPQHF.